These 22 T cell receptor beta chains came from one sample sequenced in a study of T cell clonality in common variable immunodeficiency. Sequencing used immunoSEQ multiplex PCR; TCRdb keeps in-frame clones, though not all of them. Singletons are absent from the sample, which has around 50,000 clones. The sample taken for sequencing was peripheral blood mononuclear cells. The receptor source for this set is a person aged 18 to 70 in good health.

In its sample, this clone was seen many times. The sequenced fragment ends 3 residues before the CDR3 boundary, so the rest is inferred from the germline J gene. The V gene is TRBV6-4, the J gene TRBJ2-3; 10 bases fit TRBD1. CDR1 MRHNA and CDR2 SNTAGT come from the germline V gene. Germline trimming cut 3 bases from V and 4 bases from J; bases unmatched to any gene: 4. CDR3 length: 15 amino acids. The DNA read from the CDR3 is TGTGCCAGCAGTGAAGTTGGACAGGGGGCAGATACG. Protein product: CASSEVGQGADT. The complete CDR3 sequence is CASSEVGQGADTQYF.

There are many counts of this clone. The CDR3 end lies 3 residues beyond the end of the read and is filled in from the germline J gene. The chain has TRBV10-3 and TRBJ2-7, with 8 bases lining up with TRBD1. CDR3 length equals 13 residues. Trimming at V came to 4 bases and at J to 3 bases, leaving 2 bases not matched to a gene. The V gene's germline CDR1 is ENHRY and CDR2 SYGVKD. CDR3 bases read: TGTGCCATCAGTGGGGACAGGTACTACGAG. The encoded protein is CAISGDRYYE. The CDR3 in full is CAISGDRYYEQYF.

Turning to this clone: Read sequence stops 3 residues before the CDR3 end, and the germline J gene provides the missing end. The genes are TRBV7-6 and TRBJ1-1; D is unresolved. CDR1 is SGHVS and CDR2 is FNYEAQ in the germline V gene. The germline V and J ends were trimmed by 5 bases and 0 bases, with 13 bases remaining between them. This CDR3 contains 15 residues. The sequenced CDR3 bases are TGTGCCAGCAGCGGCCAGGCAGTACTGAACACTGAA. Translating it yields CASSGQAVLNTE. Given in full, the CDR3 is CASSGQAVLNTEAFF.

As concerns this clone: With the read ending 3 residues before the CDR3 end, the germline J gene is used to fill in that end. The V and J genes are TRBV20-1 and TRBJ2-7; 11 bases line up with TRBD1. CDR3 size: 15 residues. After removal of 2 bases from V and 2 bases from J, the junction contained 5 bases not matched to a gene. The germline gives CDR1 DFQATT, CDR2 SNEGSKA (reference sequence). Partial CDR3 DNA: TGCAGTGCTAGACCTGGGACAGGGGGGGCCTACGAG. Translating it yields CSARPGTGGAYE. The complete CDR3 protein is CSARPGTGGAYEQYF.

In this sample, this clone turned up many times. The CDR3 end is not reached by the read, which stops 3 residues before it; the germline J gene fills it in. The gene calls are TRBV15 and TRBJ2-6; 9 nucleotides align to TRBD2. V shed 4 bases and J 1 base; nucleotides not matched to a gene: 5. Looked up from germline, CDR1 is LNHNV and CDR2 is YYDKDF (reference sequence). The CDR3 is 17 amino acids. The covered CDR3 bases are TGTGCCACCAGCATCGGCGGGAGGGCATCTGGGGCCAACGTC. Translated, it gives CATSIGGRASGANV. The CDR3 as a whole reads CATSIGGRASGANVLTF.

This clone was found a few times. The CDR3 end lies 3 residues beyond the end of the read and is filled in from the germline J gene. The rearrangement uses TRBV10-2 and TRBJ1-2; D uncertain. Between the trimmed V and J ends, which lost 2 bases and 4 bases, there was a span of 8 bases. Germline V gene lookup returns CDR1 WSHSY and CDR2 SAAADI. CDR3 length equals 13 residues. The part of the CDR3 DNA that was read is TGCGCCAGCAGTGAGGACTCTAGCTATGGC. Translating gives CASSEDSSYG. The full CDR3 protein reads CASSEDSSYGYTF.

This clone was counted at least ten times. The read terminates 3 residues ahead of where the CDR3 ends, so the germline J gene completes it. This sequence joins TRBV5-1 and TRBJ2-2, with 8 bases that match TRBD1. The CDR3 is made up of 14 amino acids. The germline V gene encodes CDR1 SGHRS and CDR2 YFSETQ. The junction had 7 bases not matched to a gene; V was cut back by 2 bases and J by 10 bases. The CDR3 region is CASSLLQGVEELFF. Incomplete CDR3 DNA: TGCGCCAGCAGCTTATTACAGGGGGTCGAGGAG.

This clone has only a few counts. The CDR3 goes on 3 residues after the read ends, and that part is filled in from the germline J gene. V usage is TRBV30 and J usage is TRBJ1-3; D is undetermined. Between the trimmed V and J ends, which lost 8 bases and 1 base, there was a span of 12 bases. Germline V gene data show CDR1 as GTSNPN and CDR2 as SVGIG (reference sequence). The CDR3 extends over 13 amino acids. CDR3 residues: CATTQLSGNTIYF. CDR3 DNA, as far as it was read: TGTGCCACTACTCAGTTGTCTGGAAACACC.

This clone was seen many times. The read comes to an end 3 residues before the CDR3 does, leaving the germline J gene to fill in the end. The genes are TRBV6-4 and TRBJ2-1; 8 positions match TRBD2. V was clipped by 6 bases and J by 4 bases; unmatched bases: 2. CDR1 and CDR2 from the germline V gene are MRHNA and SNTAGT. CDR3 length: 13 residues. The sequenced CDR3 bases are TGTGCCAGCAGCGGGGGGGAATACAATGAG. Translating it yields CASSGGEYNE. The entire CDR3 is CASSGGEYNEQFF.

Many counts were recorded for this clone. The read finishes 3 residues shy of the CDR3 end, and the germline J gene is used to complete it. Other DNA sequences in the sample encode the same CDR3. The chain joins TRBV5-1 to TRBJ1-3; D might be TRBD1 (6 bases). Germline V gene sequence: CDR1 SGHRS, CDR2 YFSETQ. The CDR3 covers 15 residues. V lost 3 bases, J lost 0 bases, and 10 bases lay in between. The part of the CDR3 DNA that was read is TGCGCCAGCAGCTACGAGGGGGTCTCTGGAAACACC. Its translation is CASSYEGVSGNT. The entire CDR3 sequence reads CASSYEGVSGNTIYF.

In this sample, this clone turned up many times. Sequencing ends 3 residues short of the CDR3 end; the germline J gene provides the rest. The chain recombines TRBV7-8 with TRBJ2-1, with 9 positions matching TRBD2. J gave up 7 bases and V 5 bases, and 9 bases lay outside the gene matches. The CDR3 is made up of 15 amino acids. Germline values: CDR1 SGHVS, CDR2 FQNEAQ. The DNA read from the CDR3 is TGTGCCAGCAGCGCCGGACTAGCGCAAGGGAATGAG. It specifies CASSAGLAQGNE. The CDR3, in full, reads CASSAGLAQGNEQFF.

This clone appeared many times. The CDR3 end falls 3 residues outside the read, so it is completed with the germline J gene. The chain has TRBV18 and TRBJ2-6; 7 positions match TRBD1. Unmatched junction bases numbered 1, after V lost 3 bases and J lost 2 bases. CDR1 and CDR2 from the germline V gene are KGHSH and LQKENI. The CDR3 runs 15 residues. The CDR3 bases that were read are TGTGCCAGCTCACCCGACAGGGCTGGGGCCAACGTC. Encoded protein: CASSPDRAGANV. The entire CDR3 sequence reads CASSPDRAGANVLTF.

This clone was seen ten or more times. The CDR3 goes on 3 residues after the read ends, and that part is filled in from the germline J gene. This sequence joins TRBV13 and TRBJ2-7; D is perhaps TRBD2 (5 bases). This CDR3 comprises 14 residues. Germline V gene lookup returns CDR1 PRHDT and CDR2 FYEKMQ (reference sequence). Trimming took 4 bases from V and 4 from J, leaving 14 bases between them. This CDR3 is CASSSTRGLYEQYF. The covered CDR3 bases are TGTGCCAGCAGCTCCACCCGCGGGCTATACGAG.

This clone was seen at least ten times. The CDR3 end is not reached by the read, which stops 3 residues before it; the germline J gene fills it in. The chain recombines TRBV6-2 or TRBV6-3 with TRBJ2-1; the match to TRBD2 covers 7 bases. The CDR3 runs 12 residues. J gave up 7 bases and V 6 bases, and 3 bases lay outside the gene matches. Germline V gene lookup returns CDR1 MNHEY and CDR2 SVGEGT. The sequenced part of the CDR3 DNA is TGTGCCAGCAGCCGGGGGGTTAATGAG. Translating gives CASSRGVNE. The entire CDR3 reads CASSRGVNEQFF.

With respect to this clone: Sequencing ends 3 residues short of the CDR3 end; the germline J gene provides the rest. This rearrangement joins TRBV7-2 to TRBJ2-3, with D tentatively TRBD1 (6 bases). The CDR3 extends over 13 amino acids. Germline V gene lookup returns CDR1 SGHTA and CDR2 FQGNSA. The CDR3 DNA, read in part, is TGTGCCAGCAGCTCCGGACAGCAAGAGACG. Translated, it gives CASSSGQQET. The entire CDR3 protein reads CASSSGQQETQYF. The whole variable domain, remainder taken from reference TRBV7-2 and TRBJ2-3, is GAGVSQSPSNKVTEKGKDVELRCDPISGHTALYWYRQSLGQGLEFLIYFQGNSAPDKSGLPSDRFSAERTGGSVSTLTIQRTQQEDSAVYLCASSSGQQETQYFGPGTRLTVL.

This clone was seen repeatedly, ten times or more. The read finishes 3 residues shy of the CDR3 end, and the germline J gene is used to complete it. This rearrangement joins TRBV5-1 to TRBJ2-1; TRBD1 aligns across 10 bases. CDR1 is SGHRS, CDR2 YFSETQ, per germline. J was trimmed by 6 bases and V by 0 bases; bases with no gene match: 12. The CDR3 runs 18 residues. CDR3 DNA (partial): TGCGCCAGCAGCTTGGAGGGGTGGGGGACAGGGGACCGCAATGAG. Protein sequence: CASSLEGWGTGDRNE. The CDR3 reads in full as CASSLEGWGTGDRNEQFF.

Many counts were recorded for this clone. The sequenced fragment ends 3 residues before the CDR3 boundary, so the rest is inferred from the germline J gene. This chain links TRBV4-2 with TRBJ2-3, with TRBD2 matching 16 bases. This CDR3 spans 20 amino acids. CDR1 and CDR2 from the germline V gene are LGHNA and YNFKEQ. J gave up 5 bases and V 7 bases, and 18 bases lay outside the gene matches. The covered CDR3 bases are TGTGCCAGCACCCAGGGAGGGACTAGCGGGAGGGCCGACCGGAAAGATACG. It specifies CASTQGGTSGRADRKDT. The CDR3 as a whole reads CASTQGGTSGRADRKDTQYF.

This clone was seen ten or more times. The read ends 3 residues shy of where the CDR3 ends; the end is completed using the germline J gene. This sequence joins TRBV7-3 and TRBJ2-3, with TRBD1 as a possible D gene (6 bases). The V gene's germline CDR1 is SGHTA and CDR2 FQGTGA. CDR3 length: 16 residues. With 1 base removed from V and 2 bases from J, the gap between germline ends came to 13 bases. The CDR3 sequence is CASSLIAQGHTDTQYF. The sequenced part of the CDR3 DNA is TGTGCCAGCAGCTTAATCGCCCAGGGGCACACAGATACG.

This clone has ten or more counts. At one of its ends the junction is not consistent with the germline gene, which may arise from a read error. The observed sequence ends 3 residues before the CDR3 terminus, with the missing tail filled in from the germline J gene. The chain has TRBV4-2 and TRBJ1-4, with TRBD1 identical over 7 bases. The CDR3 runs to 16 residues. CDR1 is LGHNA and CDR2 is YNFKEQ in the germline V gene. The covered CDR3 bases are TGCGCCAGCAGACAAGAGAAGACAGGGAATCGCGAAAAA. Amino acids: CASRQEKTGNREK. The full CDR3 protein is CASRQEKTGNREKLFF.

In this sample, this clone turned up many times. The read is 3 residues too short to cover the CDR3 end, so that end is filled in from the germline J gene. The chain couples TRBV23-1 to TRBJ1-1; D unclear. TRBV23-1 qualifies as an ORF whose function is uncertain. The CDR3 extends over 15 amino acids. The V end lost 0 bases, the J end lost 2 bases, and 10 bases lay between the germline ends. CDR3: CASSQSARLNTEAFF. The DNA read from the CDR3 is TGCGCCAGCAGTCAATCGGCCAGACTAAACACTGAA.

This clone was seen repeatedly, ten times or more. The DNA ends 3 residues before the CDR3 does, and the rest of the CDR3 is filled in from the germline J gene. V is TRBV7-6 and J is TRBJ1-2, with TRBD1 matching 9 bases. This CDR3 is built from 14 residues. From germline, CDR1 is SGHVS and CDR2 FNYEAQ. CDR3 residues: CASSPGQGMGGYTF. The CDR3 bases that were read are TGTGCCAGCAGTCCTGGACAGGGGATGGGGGGC.

At least ten counts were recorded for this clone. The DNA ends 3 residues before the CDR3 does, and the rest of the CDR3 is filled in from the germline J gene. The V gene is TRBV7-2, the J gene TRBJ2-7; D unclear. V gave up 1 base and J gave up 3 bases, with 7 bases separating them. The CDR3 contains 13 residues. Germline CDR1 is SGHTA and CDR2 is FQGNSA. This CDR3 reads CASSLGRNYEQYF. The sequenced part of the CDR3 DNA is TGTGCCAGCAGCTTAGGGCGGAACTACGAG.